This record concerns one T cell receptor (beta chain) sequence. Its specificity is unknown. The source of the sample is a study of T cell repertoires in cytomegalovirus infection. For the study at large: Public TCR beta signatures marked donors with CMV infection and the matching HLA. Regarding the study as a whole: There were carriers of CMV plus the relevant HLA, and cumulative public TCR beta family frequency identified them.

The V gene end was trimmed by 0 bases and the J gene end by 4 bases; junction bases not matched to a gene: 5. Per the germline V gene, CDR1 is MNHEY and CDR2 is SVGAGI. The CDR3 extends over 15 amino acids. TCRdb analysed the reads with MiXCR anew, one entry per CDR3 protein. Of 60,000 to 80,000 distinct CDR3 sequences in the sample, 20% are singletons; the top ten hold around 70%. This specimen consisted of CD8+ T cells from cultured PBMCs, obtained from culture after CMV antigen stimulation. The receptor was derived from a human donor in good health (CMV status not recorded). Some clones in this sample may be carry-over from other donors' samples. V gene TRBV6-5 combines with J gene TRBJ2-7, with 8 bases fitting TRBD1. As DNA, the CDR3 is TGTGCCAGCAGTTACTCGATACAGGGGGAGTACGAGCAGTACTTC. This codes for CASSYSIQGEYEQYF.